This record covers a single T cell receptor beta chain. The antigen is unknown. This entry is derived from a study of cytomegalovirus exposure and HLA in healthy donors. 60 Vbeta and 13 Jbeta primers were used in PCR. Measured with immunoSEQ multiplex PCR; TCRdb has only the in-frame clones, and not every one. The sample contains under 150,000 clones, approximately 80% of which appear only once. V lost 4 bases and J lost 3; bases outside the gene matches: 6. CDR1 and CDR2 (germline): SQVTM, ANQGSEA. The CDR3 contains 14 residues. Broader study findings: Several top significant clusters appeared, in a later analysis, to be linked to common viral pathogens. When a later analysis compared HLA-associated TCR beta chains with equally common others, the HLA-associated chains turned out to be more clonally expanded and to have lower generation probabilities.

The chain recombines TRBV29-1 with TRBJ1-2, with TRBD1 matching over 9 bases. The specimen was PBMCs. This sequence originates from a male donor in good health and CMV-seronegative. The CDR3 reads CSVGTGESDYGYTF. The CDR3 DNA reads as TGCAGCGTTGGGACAGGGGAAAGCGACTATGGCTACACCTTC.